These T cell receptor beta chains were read from a single sample in a study of blood T cells in healthy people across ages. Using its own MiXCR run on the 5' RACE reads, TCRdb lists one record per CDR3 protein. The table has over 1,500,000 distinct CDR3 sequences, roughly two fifths seen once. The sequencing sample was made of blood. The receptors stem from a human donor in good health. CDR3s include the opening cysteine and the closing phenylalanine or tryptophan. Fields, in order: J gene, V gene, CDR3 protein.

j_gene: TRBJ2-3; v_gene: TRBV2; CDR3aa: CASSDPKGDSLTDTQYF
j_gene: TRBJ1-2; v_gene: TRBV28; CDR3aa: CASSVHRDRGAYGYTF
j_gene: TRBJ2-3; v_gene: TRBV7-9; CDR3aa: CASNGQGAQYF
j_gene: TRBJ1-6; v_gene: TRBV6-5; CDR3aa: CASSYSTQGARESPLHF
j_gene: TRBJ2-5; v_gene: TRBV20-1; CDR3aa: CSARVDPGHKETQYF
j_gene: TRBJ1-1; v_gene: TRBV7-2; CDR3aa: CASSQTALNTEAFF
j_gene: TRBJ2-1; v_gene: TRBV11-2; CDR3aa: CASSPAPVPNEQFF
j_gene: TRBJ2-3; v_gene: TRBV12-3/TRBV12-4; CDR3aa: CASSPGTGTQYF
j_gene: TRBJ1-5; v_gene: TRBV20-1; CDR3aa: CSASGQGQGQQPQHF
j_gene: TRBJ2-5; v_gene: TRBV7-3; CDR3aa: CASSLRDQGETQYF
j_gene: TRBJ2-3; v_gene: TRBV7-2; CDR3aa: CASSLAAVPDTQYF
j_gene: TRBJ2-7; v_gene: TRBV7-2; CDR3aa: CASSPGGMHLDEQYF